This T cell receptor beta chain was recorded in a study of blood T cell repertoires in COVID-19. How the authors handled the data: Amplification of reference gene primers was used by the study to estimate nucleated cell counts. TCRdb keeps only in-frame clones here, not all; method: immunoSEQ multiplex PCR. V, J and clone size were drawn from that table, and D and trimming were deduced from the DNA. The sample comprises about 72,000 clones, roughly 90% of which are singletons, and approximately 28% rests with the top ten. The junction had 3 bases not matched to a gene; V was cut back by 7 bases and J by 2 bases. The germline CDR1 and CDR2 sequences are ENHRY and SYGVKD. The CDR3 has 15 residues.

Specimen: peripheral blood. The receptor was isolated from a man aged 50 to 59 with acute or convalescent COVID-19. The genes are TRBV10-3 and TRBJ2-3; 13 bases are a match to TRBD2. CDR3 DNA sequence: TGTGCCATCAATGGACTAGCGGGGGACACAGATACGCAGTATTTT. It yields the protein CAINGLAGDTDTQYF.